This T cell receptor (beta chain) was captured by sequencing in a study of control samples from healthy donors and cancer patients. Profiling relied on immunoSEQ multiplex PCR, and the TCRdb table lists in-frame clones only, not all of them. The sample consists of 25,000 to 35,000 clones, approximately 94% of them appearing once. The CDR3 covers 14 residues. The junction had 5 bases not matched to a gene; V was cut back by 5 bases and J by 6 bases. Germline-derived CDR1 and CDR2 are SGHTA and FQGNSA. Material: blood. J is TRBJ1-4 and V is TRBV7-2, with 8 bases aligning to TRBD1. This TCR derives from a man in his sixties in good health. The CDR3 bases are TGTGCCAGCAGCGTGTACAGGGGGGATGAAAAACTGTTTTTT. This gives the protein CASSVYRGDEKLFF.